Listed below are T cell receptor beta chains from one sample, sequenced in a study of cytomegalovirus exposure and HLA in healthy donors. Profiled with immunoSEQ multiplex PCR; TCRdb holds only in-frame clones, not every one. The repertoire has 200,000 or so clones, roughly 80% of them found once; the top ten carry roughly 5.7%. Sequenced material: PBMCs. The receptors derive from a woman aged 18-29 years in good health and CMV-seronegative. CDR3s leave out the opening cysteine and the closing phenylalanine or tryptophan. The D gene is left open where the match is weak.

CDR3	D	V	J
ASSALTGTGTQY	TRBD1	TRBV5-5	TRBJ2-5
ASSPSGRNTGELF	TRBD2	TRBV2	TRBJ2-2
ASSETSGTALSYEQY	TRBD2	TRBV6-1	TRBJ2-7
ASSDGREMVYNEQF	-	TRBV25-1	TRBJ2-1
ASSAGQSPS	-	TRBV13	TRBJ1-2
ASSVEGGAIGNEQF	TRBD1	TRBV9	TRBJ2-1
ASSAPQGVHTEAF	TRBD1	TRBV27	TRBJ1-1
ASSLAYRPERDTQY	-	TRBV7-9	TRBJ2-3
ASSLVTSGGTDTQY	TRBD2	TRBV5-1	TRBJ2-3
ASSFTSGNYEETQY	TRBD2	TRBV5-1	TRBJ2-5
ASSEQGTLYNEQF	-	TRBV2	TRBJ2-1
ASRDGSSGANVLT	-	TRBV27	TRBJ2-6
ASSYYNEQF	-	TRBV28	TRBJ2-1
ASSPGLAGTHEQY	TRBD2	TRBV30	TRBJ2-7
ASSLGVPGELF	-	TRBV11-2	TRBJ2-2
ASSLGDRGYGYT	TRBD1	TRBV5-1	TRBJ1-2
ASRPDQSYEQY	-	TRBV2	TRBJ2-7
ASSPRTGGRQPQH	TRBD1	TRBV27	TRBJ1-5
ASSPWGIYEQY	-	TRBV14	TRBJ2-7
ASSLSGTNPYNEQF	-	TRBV27	TRBJ2-1
ASSFLDRRSYEQY	-	TRBV27	TRBJ2-7
ASNSGTLAGEAF	-	TRBV19	TRBJ1-1
ASSPPSTGVAKNIQY	TRBD1	TRBV7-9	TRBJ2-4
ASSKGQGANYGYT	TRBD1	TRBV27	TRBJ1-2
ASSSSRTGREQY	TRBD1	TRBV11-2	TRBJ2-7
ASSESKGTRYSPDTQY	-	TRBV10-1	TRBJ2-3
ASSFGPFNQPQH	-	TRBV5-4	TRBJ1-5
ASSFRGPNQPQH	-	TRBV27	TRBJ1-5
ASSGWVLEGETQY	-	TRBV7-9	TRBJ2-5
ASGAVGVATSYNEQF	-	TRBV7-9	TRBJ2-1
ASSFTGTSGTYEQY	TRBD2	TRBV28	TRBJ2-7
ASSRGNTEAF	-	TRBV6-5	TRBJ1-1
AWSPGQGAQETQY	TRBD1	TRBV30	TRBJ2-5
ASSFARDYTGELF	-	TRBV27	TRBJ2-2
ASSNLGDSQH	-	TRBV19	TRBJ1-5
ATSRTLPGGEKLF	-	TRBV15	TRBJ1-4
ASSWALGGGGQPQH	-	TRBV6-5	TRBJ1-5
ASSPGGQGYGYT	-	TRBV28	TRBJ1-2
ASAASGNYNEQF	TRBD2	TRBV27	TRBJ2-1
ASSAAVSGNTIY	-	TRBV2	TRBJ1-3
ASSGGLGTGYT	-	TRBV6-6	TRBJ1-2
ASSLGASQPQH	-	TRBV28	TRBJ1-5
ASSVLFGRMNHSGANVLT	-	TRBV28	TRBJ2-6
SVDRGDTGELF	TRBD1	TRBV29-1	TRBJ2-2
ASSDEGGGGTDTQY	TRBD2	TRBV2	TRBJ2-3
ASSEPRTIYNEQF	-	TRBV2	TRBJ2-1
ASGGTEAF	-	TRBV27	TRBJ1-1
ASGPGNQPQH	-	TRBV7-9	TRBJ1-5
ASSSEFGLAGAYEQY	TRBD2	TRBV7-9	TRBJ2-7
ASSLAQTANYGYT	-	TRBV5-1	TRBJ1-2